The rows below give T cell receptor beta chains drawn from one sample of a study of Graves' ophthalmopathy and Graves' hyperthyroidism. TCRdb re-analysed the multiplex PCR reads in MiXCR, keeping a single row per CDR3 protein. This table holds under 400,000 distinct CDR3 sequences, about 17% found once. Sequences were obtained from peripheral blood. These TCRs come from an adult man with Graves' ophthalmopathy. Each CDR3 is given with its conserved first and last residue. Each record gives: V gene, D gene, J gene, CDR3 protein. D genes are given only for firm matches.

TRBV2	.	TRBJ2-5	CASSEYRPEQAAQYF
TRBV3-1	.	TRBJ2-7	CASSQATDEQYF
TRBV15	.	TRBJ2-2	CATSRDQVNTGELFF
TRBV12-3/TRBV12-4	.	TRBJ1-1	CASSLYRVKAFF
TRBV7-2	.	TRBJ2-5	CASSQAVYQETQYF
TRBV12-3/TRBV12-4	.	TRBJ2-7	CASSPDDRSSYEQYF
TRBV19	.	TRBJ1-1	CASSMAGYTEAFF
TRBV7-9	.	TRBJ1-5	CASSLASGSGNQPQHF
TRBV12-3/TRBV12-4	.	TRBJ1-6	CASSPDSGNSPLHF
TRBV6-2/TRBV6-3	.	TRBJ2-7	CASSYRPSYEQYF
TRBV19	.	TRBJ1-2	CASSIASTNYGYTF
TRBV13	.	TRBJ1-1	CASSLNRAGLNTEAFF
TRBV29-1	TRBD1	TRBJ2-7	CSVEETGVYEQYF
TRBV18	TRBD1	TRBJ2-5	CASSPPGTAVQETQYF
TRBV20-1	.	TRBJ2-5	CSAGDAGVKTQYF
TRBV6-5	.	TRBJ2-7	CASSFRDSYEQYF
TRBV12-3/TRBV12-4	TRBD1	TRBJ2-7	CASSFRGHYEQYF
TRBV2	.	TRBJ1-6	CASSDRGRTAYNSPLHF
TRBV2	.	TRBJ2-7	CASSRTVRAIQYSYEQYF
TRBV6-1	.	TRBJ1-2	CASSETEGYTF
TRBV6-1	.	TRBJ1-6	CASRNQVDAPLHF
TRBV5-1	.	TRBJ2-7	CASSPTTLHGAYEQYF
TRBV7-2	.	TRBJ1-1	CASSFTRTDQAFF
TRBV20-1	TRBD2	TRBJ2-5	CSAREGGNQETQYF
TRBV6-4	.	TRBJ1-1	CAGGPGLEKKYGTEAFF
TRBV6-1	.	TRBJ1-1	CASRTWTDNTEAFF
TRBV6-1	.	TRBJ1-5	CASRPTRGSNQPQHF
TRBV20-1	.	TRBJ1-5	CSALGSNQPQHF
TRBV12-3/TRBV12-4	TRBD2	TRBJ2-7	CASLDFLAGGRDEQYF
TRBV6-2/TRBV6-3	.	TRBJ1-1	CASTQGNTEAFF
TRBV27	.	TRBJ1-1	CASGTSLNTEAFF
TRBV2	.	TRBJ2-2	CASSEEGTHNTGELFF
TRBV4-1	.	TRBJ1-1	CASSLGQLTEAFF
TRBV11-2	TRBD2	TRBJ2-7	CASSLTGLAFISSYEQYF
TRBV5-1	.	TRBJ2-3	CASSVNSGPDTQYF
TRBV30	TRBD1	TRBJ1-5	CAWSVAGGFNQPQHF
TRBV7-9	TRBD1	TRBJ1-2	CASGDSFGYGYTF
TRBV24-1	.	TRBJ1-1	CATSAGINTEAFF
TRBV29-1	TRBD2	TRBJ2-7	CSVERLAGANEQYF
TRBV25-1	.	TRBJ1-2	CASSELGQIDYGYTF
TRBV27	.	TRBJ2-2	CASSSPALANTGELFF